The text below deals with one T cell receptor (beta chain). Its target is not known. Produced via immunoSEQ multiplex PCR; TCRdb's table is partial and in-frame only. The sample lists 450,000 to 500,000 clones, about 80% occurring once. The data derive from a study of shared clonotypes between healthy human individuals. Findings and limits, study-wide: Limitation of the genetic and exposure-history diversity represented came from the few donors.

Germline V gene lookup returns CDR1 SGHKS and CDR2 YYEKEE (reference sequence). V shed 2 bases and J 4 bases; nucleotides not matched to a gene: 1. The CDR3 runs 14 residues. The receptor comes from a woman in her thirties or forties in good health. Some clones in this sample may be carry-over from other donors' samples. This chain joins TRBV5-5 and TRBJ1-5; 9 nucleotides align to TRBD1. The specimen sequenced was PBMCs. This CDR3 is CASSFGQGNQPQHF. In DNA form, the CDR3 reads TGTGCCAGCAGCTTCGGACAGGGGAATCAGCCCCAGCATTTT.